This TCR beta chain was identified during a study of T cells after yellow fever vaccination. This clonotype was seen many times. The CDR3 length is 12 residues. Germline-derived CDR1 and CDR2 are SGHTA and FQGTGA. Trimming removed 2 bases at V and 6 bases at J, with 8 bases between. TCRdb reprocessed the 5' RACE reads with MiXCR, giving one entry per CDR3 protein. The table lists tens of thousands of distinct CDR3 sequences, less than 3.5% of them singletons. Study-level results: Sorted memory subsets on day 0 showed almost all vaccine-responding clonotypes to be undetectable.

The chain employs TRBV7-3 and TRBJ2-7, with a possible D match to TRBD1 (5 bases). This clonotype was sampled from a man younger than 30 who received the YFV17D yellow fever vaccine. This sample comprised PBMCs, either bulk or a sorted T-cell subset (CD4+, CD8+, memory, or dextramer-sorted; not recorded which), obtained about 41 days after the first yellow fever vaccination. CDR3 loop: CASSLQGGEQYF. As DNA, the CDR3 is TGTGCCAGCAGCTTACAGGGCGGCGAGCAGTACTTC.